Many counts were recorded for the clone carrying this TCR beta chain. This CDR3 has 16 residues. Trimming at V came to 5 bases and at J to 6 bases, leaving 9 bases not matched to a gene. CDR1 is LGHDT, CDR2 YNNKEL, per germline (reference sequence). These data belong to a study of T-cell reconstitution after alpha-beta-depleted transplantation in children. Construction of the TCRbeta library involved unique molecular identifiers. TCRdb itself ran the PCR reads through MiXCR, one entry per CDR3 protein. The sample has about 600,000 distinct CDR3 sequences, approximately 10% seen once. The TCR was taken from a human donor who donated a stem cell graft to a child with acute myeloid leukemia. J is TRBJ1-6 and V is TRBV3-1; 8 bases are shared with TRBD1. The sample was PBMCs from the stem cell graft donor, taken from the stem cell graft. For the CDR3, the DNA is TGTGCCAGCAGCAACGACAGGGGAGGAGGTAATTCACCCCTCCACTTT. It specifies CASSNDRGGGNSPLHF.